The entry below gives a single T cell receptor beta chain sequence along with its context. This clonotype was found many times. Its antigen remains undetermined. Base qualities are not at hand, and no much larger clone is one base apart. This entry belongs to a study of T cells in Graves' hyperthyroidism and ophthalmopathy (dated 2019 in TCRdb). With regard to the full study: Peripheral blood samples were taken at the time of initial diagnosis, prior to any treatment. The roughly 100 discovery patients were randomly split 7:3 into training and test sets. The paper reports TCR Vbeta CDR3 sequencing of some 140 peripheral blood samples: approximately 41 ophthalmopathy, under 80 hyperthyroidism and roughly 17 progressor patients. Prospective prediction of ophthalmopathy was tested in an independent validation cohort consisting of some 18 hyperthyroidism patients and approximately 16 patients who later progressed to ophthalmopathy. Thyroid tissue and blood T-cell repertoires from six Graves' hyperthyroidism patients were also compared in the study. TCR V-J signatures able to tell the groups apart were searched for in a discovery cohort of 90 to 100 patients, of whom more than 40 had Graves' ophthalmopathy and about 55 had stable Graves' hyperthyroidism. Following sampling, methimazole starting at 30 mg daily was given to hyperthyroidism patients, and high-dose intravenous methylprednisolone was given to ophthalmopathy patients.

Study-wide findings and limitations: Sample size was not statistically predetermined, and blinding of investigators to group allocation was not performed. Most expanded thyroid clonotypes (frequency above 0.001) were also detected in blood, a finding suggesting that blood repertoires may reflect thyroid immune responses. Ophthalmopathy was separated from stable hyperthyroidism by a 13 V-J signature model, with around 88% sensitivity and about 81% specificity obtained in cross-validation and 80%/75% obtained in testing. During validation, the model predicted progression to ophthalmopathy a median of around 6 months ahead of onset, with approximately 71% sensitivity and 72% to 80% specificity.

The junction carries 10 bases between V and J, which are trimmed by 7 bases and 4 bases respectively. Spanning cysteine to phenylalanine, the CDR3 consists of 12 amino acids. The entry retains the CDR3 DNA only, 36 bases that are in frame from base 1. CDR1 SNHLY and CDR2 FYNNEI were looked up in the germline V gene. TCR beta CDR3 regions were amplified from RNA transcripts. For the first round of RT-PCR on the TCR CDR3, the HTBI primer set was used together with the Qiagen OneStep RT-PCR kit. A second multiplex PCR round built the libraries, followed by size selection and purification. Libraries were sequenced paired-end with 100 bp reads on an Illumina HiSeq2000. Per the authors' processing: Raw data were processed with SOAPnuke, discarding reads with adapters, uncalled bases, mean Phred below 15, or no exact constant-primer or identifier match. COPE v1.2.5 was used to merge high-quality paired reads, and clonotypes were defined as unique nucleotide sequences. Clonotypes were aligned to IMGT TRBV, TRBD and TRBJ reference segments using MiTCR v1.1. Only V-J combinations with frequency above 0.0001, covering about 99% of repertoires, were analysed. A TCS score was defined as the ratio of F50 (clonal expansion) to E x V (chaos), with BLOSUM62-based TCRdist applied between CDR3 peptides within each V-J. Welch's t-statistics and random forest reduced fewer than 600 V-J features to roughly 13, which were used in a naive Bayes classifier (R e1071). TCRdb passed the public sequencing reads through fastp at Q25 and MiXCR, retaining productive beta sequences. Records with the same CDR3 protein are collapsed into one entry carrying the most frequent genes and DNA. The V and J calls come from TCRdb's annotation, not from the publication. For this sample the table gives some 700,000 distinct CDR3 sequences, of which approximately 15% were detected only once. In total, the top ten clones hold around a sixth of the sample.

Graves' hyperthyroidism was defined as stable when no progression to ophthalmopathy occurred over 18 months of follow-up. The hyperthyroidism patients were between 18 and 65 years old and newly diagnosed, with a disease duration of less than 2 months. Any patient with an uncontrolled infection, another autoimmune disease, pregnancy or lactation was excluded. Diagnoses were established on the basis of clinical symptoms, serum thyroxine and TRAb, thyroid ultrasound, and orbital computed tomography. Ficoll-Paque density gradient centrifugation was used to isolate PBMCs from 9.5 to 10 ml of fresh peripheral blood. Total RNA was extracted using Trizol reagent, and RNA quality was assessed on an Agilent 2100 Bioanalyzer.

Sequencing input: blood. The chain uses TRBV2 and TRBJ2-5; TRBD2 might be the D gene, on 5 matching bases. The sequence was collected from a man over 45 with Graves' hyperthyroidism. The encoded CDR3 is CASNRAGETQYF. The sequenced DNA is TGTGCCAGCAATCGGGCGGGAGAGACCCAGTACTTC.